The sequence of this TCR beta chain was determined in a study of a mutant IDH1 vaccine in newly diagnosed glioma. Study-level background: Males made up 62.5% and females about 40% of treated patients, whose mean age was roughly 40 years. Patients got radiotherapy, temozolomide, or both beforehand, and most got both. Study-level points and caveats: There seemed to be no relation between pseudoprogression and changes in top peripheral T cell clonotypes.

With regard to this clone: The antigen is undetermined.

V gave up 2 bases and J gave up 1 base, with 10 bases separating them. Per germline, CDR1 SGHVS and CDR2 FNYEAQ. The CDR3 spans 15 residues. The sample's time point: week 5, during vaccination. Doses of 300 ug of mutant IDH1 20-mer peptide were given with topical imiquimod. Only in-frame clones appear in the TCRdb table, and some are missing; sequencing was by immunoSEQ multiplex PCR. This sample has about 40,000 clones; roughly nine tenths occur once, and the top ten carry around 3%. The rearrangement joins TRBV7-6 to TRBJ2-3; D is unclear. This receptor was obtained from a man between 50 and 59 years old with glioma. Material: PBMCs, obtained from a glioma patient whose treatment included an IDH1 peptide vaccine. CDR3 in DNA: TGTGCCAGCAGCTTATCTAACACCCGCACAGATACGCAGTATTTT. This translates into CASSLSNTRTDTQYF.